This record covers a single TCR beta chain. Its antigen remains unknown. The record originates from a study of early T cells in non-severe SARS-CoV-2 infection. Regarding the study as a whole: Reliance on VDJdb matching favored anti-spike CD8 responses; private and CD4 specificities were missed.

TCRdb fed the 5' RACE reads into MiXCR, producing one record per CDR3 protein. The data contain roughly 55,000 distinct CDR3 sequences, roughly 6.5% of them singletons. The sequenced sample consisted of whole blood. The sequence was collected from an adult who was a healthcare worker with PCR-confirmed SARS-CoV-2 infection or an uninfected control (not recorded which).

Here the CDR3 reads CASSQMRVGGGYTF. In nucleotides, the CDR3 is TGTGCCAGCAGCCAAATGAGGGTAGGAGGCGGCTACACCTTC. The rearrangement joins TRBV14 to TRBJ1-2; D ambiguous. Germline V gene data show CDR1 as SGHDN and CDR2 as FVKESK. V lost 2 bases and J lost 8, with 15 bases in between. This CDR3 has 14 amino acids.